The text below deals with one TCR beta chain. Its antigen is still unknown. The CDR3 is 16 residues long. V was clipped by 0 bases and J by 4 bases, with 11 bases between them. CDR1 and CDR2 (germline): SGDLS, YYNGEE. The source of the sample is a study of response to subunit inactivated influenza vaccine. Findings and caveats of the study: Each seasonal flu vaccination may recruit only limited new T cells, authors suggested.

TCRdb reprocessed the RT-PCR reads via MiXCR and lists one record per CDR3 protein. The top ten hold 6.5% to 8.5% of the sample, which has around 710,000 distinct CDR3 sequences, approximately 15% seen once. V is TRBV9 and J is TRBJ2-6, with D perhaps being TRBD1 or TRBD2 (6 bases each). Specimen: PBMCs from blood, collected about 14 days before vaccination. This receptor was obtained from a man over 45 who received an inactivated influenza vaccine. CDR3 coding DNA: TGTGCCAGCAGCGTAGGTTCGGGGGCAGGGGCCAACGTCCTGACTTTC. Amino acid sequence: CASSVGSGAGANVLTF.